Each of the 26 T cell receptor beta chains below was sequenced from the same sample in a study of post-analysis software for immune sequencing data. Regarding the study as a whole: Relative to controls, patients had five TRBV segments at higher frequency, with TRBV5-6, TRBV5-1 and TRBV20-1 among these.

Unique molecular identifiers were built into the TCR beta cDNA libraries. Each CDR3 protein is one row after TCRdb ran MiXCR on the PCR reads. The repertoire includes 500,000 to 600,000 distinct CDR3 sequences, 44% of them detected once, and about 1.5% sits in the top ten. These receptors lack a known antigen. Sequenced: blood. The receptors derive from a girl aged 5 to 17 with multiple sclerosis.

The chain recombines TRBV21-1 with TRBJ2-1. TRBV21-1 is noted as a pseudogene. This CDR3 comprises 14 residues. The CDR3 here is CASSKGINRLEQFF. The CDR3 region has the DNA TGTGCCAGCAGCAAGGGAATTAATCGATTAGAGCAGTTCTTC.

This clonotype appeared a few times. V usage is TRBV20-1 and J usage is TRBJ2-5; the match to TRBD1 covers 9 bases. With V trimmed by 0 bases and J by 5 bases, 7 bases remained unmatched. The V gene's germline CDR1 is DFQATT and CDR2 SNEGSKA (reference sequence). This CDR3 region has 15 residues. DNA of the CDR3: TGCAGTGCTAGAGACGGGGACAGGGTAGGGGAGACCCAGTACTTC. Translation: CSARDGDRVGETQYF.

This rearrangement joins TRBV5-5 to TRBJ2-2; 14 nucleotides agree with TRBD2. Germline values: CDR1 SGHKS, CDR2 YYEKEE (reference sequence). Unmatched junction bases numbered 8, after V lost 1 base and J lost 0 bases. The CDR3 contains 20 residues. The CDR3 spells CASSLRGGLAGATNTGELFF. Written as DNA, the CDR3 is TGTGCCAGCAGCTTGAGGGGGGGACTAGCGGGGGCTACGAACACCGGGGAGCTGTTTTTT.

The chain joins TRBV20-1 to TRBJ1-4; TRBD1 is a possible D gene (5 bases). The CDR3 spans 13 residues. V shed 6 bases and J shed 8 bases, with 16 bases lying between them. Germline V gene sequence: CDR1 DFQATT, CDR2 SNEGSKA (reference sequence). As DNA, the CDR3 is TGCAGTGCCGGAGGGCGGGACGGGGAAAAACTGTTTTTT. This translates into CSAGGRDGEKLFF.

The chain couples TRBV20-1 to TRBJ1-1; TRBD1 might be the D (6 bases). Germline values: CDR1 DFQATT, CDR2 SNEGSKA (reference sequence). V lost 0 bases to trimming and J lost 0 bases, with 11 bases between them. The CDR3 loop spans 15 amino acids. As DNA, the CDR3 is TGCAGTGCTAGAGATGTTACAGGGATGAACACTGAAGCTTTCTTT. Translation: CSARDVTGMNTEAFF.

V gene TRBV6-1 combines with J gene TRBJ2-7; D uncertain. The CDR3 has 13 residues. V was shortened by 2 bases and J by 3 bases, with 8 bases between the two germline ends. CDR1 MNHNS and CDR2 SASEGT come from the germline V gene. Written as DNA, the CDR3 is TGTGCCAGCAGTGAACTGAGACACTACGAGCAGTACTTC. Translated: CASSELRHYEQYF.

The V call is TRBV10-3, the J call TRBJ2-7; maybe TRBD1 (6 bases). The CDR3 totals 15 residues. Germline assignment: CDR1 ENHRY and CDR2 SYGVKD. V gave up 7 bases and J gave up 6 bases, with 22 bases separating them. The CDR3 bases are TGTGCCATCACCAGGGACAACTCCGGCCCAGGCGAGCAGTACTTC. This translates into CAITRDNSGPGEQYF.

The V gene is TRBV2, the J gene TRBJ1-1, with D tentatively TRBD1 (5 bases). The CDR3 is 14 amino acids. Germline CDR1 SNHLY, CDR2 FYNNEI. V lost 5 bases and J 0 bases, leaving 10 bases between the germline ends. CDR3 region: CASSKGLMNTEAFF. The CDR3, as DNA: TGTGCCAGCAGTAAGGGACTTATGAACACTGAAGCTTTCTTT.

This clonotype showed up just a few times. CDR3 DNA: TGTGCCAGCAGCTTCGGGTCTTTGGACAACACCTTCTACAATGAGCAGTTCTTC. This codes for CASSFGSLDNTFYNEQFF. The chain combines TRBV12-3 or TRBV12-4 with TRBJ2-1; a possible D gene is TRBD1 (5 bases). The length of the CDR3 is 18 residues. V was pared by 6 bases and J by 3 bases, with 24 bases between.

The CDR3 protein is CSALPGGRVLETQYF. Written as DNA, the CDR3 is TGCAGTGCTCTCCCCGGCGGGAGGGTTTTGGAGACCCAGTACTTC. The chain combines TRBV20-1 with TRBJ2-5; 9 bases match TRBD2. The CDR3 contains 15 residues. Germline V CDR1 and CDR2: DFQATT, SNEGSKA (reference sequence). V gave up 5 bases and J gave up 5 bases; unmatched junction bases: 12.

In its sample, this clonotype was seen once. The chain links TRBV29-1 to TRBJ2-4, with 11 bases fitting TRBD2. TRBJ2-7 matches the DNA end more closely, so the J call is doubtful. This CDR3 contains 11 residues. Per germline, CDR1 SQVTM and CDR2 ANQGSEA. The chain's CDR3 is CSVGLAGEQYF. The CDR3 coding sequence is TGCAGCGTCGGACTAGCGGGCGAGCAGTACTTC.

The rearrangement links TRBV12-3 or TRBV12-4 to TRBJ2-1; D might be TRBD2 (5 bases). The V end lost 0 bases, the J end lost 5 bases, and 14 bases lay between the germline ends. The CDR3 contains 16 residues. This CDR3 is CASSLALGSGDNEQFF. As DNA, the CDR3 is TGTGCCAGCAGTTTAGCGCTTGGGAGCGGTGACAATGAGCAGTTCTTC.

This clonotype was seen a few times. J is TRBJ2-1 and V is TRBV4-1, with D hard to call. The CDR3 spans 16 residues. In germline, CDR1 is MGHRA, CDR2 YSYEKL. Trimming cost V 0 bases and J 2 bases, with 11 bases left between them. The DNA for the CDR3 is TGCGCCAGCAGCCAAGAAGGCAGGAGCACCTACAATGAGCAGTTCTTC. Residues: CASSQEGRSTYNEQFF.

V gene TRBV5-1 combines with J gene TRBJ2-4; no reliable D call. Germline V gene lookup returns CDR1 SGHRS and CDR2 YFSETQ. This CDR3 spans 15 amino acids. The V and J ends lost 0 bases and 0 bases respectively, with 7 bases between them. CDR3 residues: CASSLAPIAKNIQYF. CDR3 coding DNA: TGCGCCAGCAGCTTGGCTCCTATAGCCAAAAACATTCAGTACTTC.

Here the CDR3 DNA reads TGTGCCAGCGCCCTCGGGGGGGCGCAGGCTTTCTTT. Protein sequence: CASALGGAQAFF. The chain joins TRBV12-3 or TRBV12-4 to TRBJ1-1; D is possibly TRBD1 (6 bases). Trimming shortened V by 8 bases and J by 11 bases, and 18 bases separated the two germline ends. This CDR3 contains 12 residues.

As concerns this clonotype: A clone one base away is much larger, so this may be a read error. This chain joins TRBV11-2 and TRBJ2-5; TRBD2 matches 9 bases. Trimming cost V 4 bases and J 10 bases; bases outside gene matches: 10. CDR1 is SGHAT, CDR2 FQNNGV, per germline. CDR3 length: 14 amino acids. The CDR3 loop is CASSSEAGGLYQYF. The CDR3 bases are TGTGCCAGCAGCTCAGAAGCGGGGGGCCTATACCAGTACTTC. The whole variable domain, filled in from reference TRBV11-2 and TRBJ2-5, reads EAGVAQSPRYKIIEKRQSVAFWCNPISGHATLYWYQQILGQGPKLLIQFQNNGVVDDSQLPKDRFSAERLKGVDSTLKIQPAKLEDSAVYLCASSSEAGGLYQYFGPGTRLLVL.

The genes are TRBV4-1 and TRBJ1-1; TRBD1 matches 7 bases. CDR1 and CDR2 (germline): MGHRA, YSYEKL. CDR3 size: 11 residues. Trimming took 3 bases from V and 12 from J; bases not matched to a gene: 4. The CDR3 spells CASSQRDSPFF. The CDR3 DNA reads as TGCGCCAGCAGCCAGAGGGACAGTCCTTTCTTT.

The chain recombines TRBV5-1 with TRBJ2-1; 10 bases agree with TRBD1. Germline V gene lookup returns CDR1 SGHRS and CDR2 YFSETQ. With V trimmed by 2 bases and J by 5 bases, 10 bases remained unmatched. This CDR3 is built from 17 residues. The CDR3 DNA follows: TGCGCCAGCAGCTTCAACCGGGACAGGGGAGGAAACAATGAGCAGTTCTTC. It yields the protein CASSFNRDRGGNNEQFF.

The chain links TRBV10-3 to TRBJ2-7, with 8 bases identical to TRBD1. The junction had 7 bases not matched to a gene; V was cut back by 1 base and J by 2 bases. Germline V gives CDR1 ENHRY, CDR2 SYGVKD. This CDR3 comprises 16 residues. CDR3 protein: CAISEFGQGVTYEQYF. The CDR3 nucleotides are TGTGCCATCAGTGAGTTTGGACAGGGAGTAACCTACGAGCAGTACTTC.

Points on this clonotype: A much larger clonotype is one base distant, so this may be a read error. This chain links TRBV5-6 with TRBJ2-1; D ambiguous. Germline V gives CDR1 SGHDT, CDR2 YYEEEE. The germline V and J ends were trimmed by 1 base and 8 bases, with 10 bases remaining between them. This CDR3 spans 13 amino acids. For the CDR3, the DNA is TGTGCCAGCAGCTTGATCCCCCGGGATGAGCAGTTCTTC. It yields the protein CASSLIPRDEQFF.

This chain connects TRBV6-5 to TRBJ1-1; TRBD1 matches at 7 bases. Trimming at V came to 0 bases and at J to 1 base, leaving 2 bases not matched to a gene. CDR1 and CDR2 from the germline V gene are MNHEY and SVGAGI. The CDR3 spans 15 residues. The CDR3 protein is CASSYSRQGNTEAFF. Written as DNA, the CDR3 is TGTGCCAGCAGTTACTCCAGACAGGGGAACACTGAAGCTTTCTTT.

The gene calls are TRBV12-3 or TRBV12-4 and TRBJ2-4; no reliable D call. V was pared by 11 bases and J by 8 bases, with 19 bases between. This CDR3 is 13 amino acids long. The CDR3 loop is CASQERFFHIQYF. CDR3 nucleotide sequence: TGTGCCTCCCAGGAGAGGTTCTTCCACATTCAGTACTTC.

This chain links TRBV12-3 or TRBV12-4 with TRBJ2-1, with 14 bases that match TRBD2. Germline trimming cut 3 bases from V and 4 bases from J; bases unmatched to any gene: 5. The CDR3 runs 17 residues. CDR3 in amino acids: CASSFGTSGSKYNEQFF. CDR3 bases: TGTGCCAGCAGTTTTGGGACTAGCGGGAGTAAGTACAATGAGCAGTTCTTC.

The chain combines TRBV10-3 with TRBJ2-6; 9 positions match TRBD1. Germline CDR1 is ENHRY and CDR2 is SYGVKD. This CDR3 region has 16 residues. Trimming removed 6 bases from V and 0 bases from J; junction bases left unmatched: 3. The CDR3 reads CAISPTGGSGANVLTF. The CDR3 nucleotides are TGTGCCATCAGCCCGACAGGGGGCTCTGGGGCCAACGTCCTGACTTTC.

The chain uses TRBV9 and TRBJ2-3; D is unclear. The CDR3 length is 14 residues. V lost 3 bases, J lost 2 bases, and 10 bases lay in between. Germline CDR1 and CDR2: SGDLS and YYNGEE. The CDR3 bases are TGTGCCAGCAGCGACTCGGCCACCACAGATACGCAGTATTTT. As protein: CASSDSATTDTQYF.

CDR3 protein: CSARLAGSSYNEQFF. The CDR3 DNA is TGCAGTGCACGACTAGCGGGGAGCTCCTACAATGAGCAGTTCTTC. The chain recombines TRBV20-1 with TRBJ2-1; 11 nucleotides line up with TRBD2. The CDR3 is 15 amino acids. CDR1 and CDR2 from the germline V gene are DFQATT and SNEGSKA (reference sequence). Losses at the gene ends were 6 bases for V and 0 bases for J; bases not matched to a gene: 4.